This T cell receptor (beta chain) came from a study of blood T cells in healthy people across ages. Study-wide findings and caveats: Estimates of diversity drawn from one million T cells were considered underestimates. Strong correlation existed between TCR beta diversity and naive T cell percentage.

A sample-barcoded 5' primer and a J-beta primer mix were used in a second PCR of about 7 to 11 cycles. The study obtained at least 2.5 million CDR3-containing paired-end reads from every sample. TCRdb redid the calling of the 5' RACE reads with MiXCR, one entry per CDR3 protein. Among 650,000 to 800,000 distinct CDR3 sequences listed, under 45% were seen once. V lost 4 bases to trimming and J lost 4 bases; unmatched junction nucleotides: 8. The germline V gene encodes CDR1 SGHTA and CDR2 FQGTGA. This CDR3 is 15 amino acids long. For this clonotype: Its target is not known.

The sequence derives from a man in his sixties in good health. The sample consisted of blood. The J gene is TRBJ2-5, the V gene TRBV7-3; the match to TRBD2 covers 8 bases. The CDR3 protein is CASSSGGTAGETQYF. CDR3 nucleotide sequence: TGTGCCAGCAGCTCGGGGGGGACCGCGGGAGAGACCCAGTACTTC.